Listed below are T cell receptor beta chains from one sample, sequenced in a study of OX40 agonist ivuxolimab in advanced cancers. The assay was immunoSEQ multiplex PCR, and TCRdb's table has in-frame clones only and misses some. The sample has some 25,000 clones, just under 75% seen once. Source: CD4+ or CD8+ T cells sorted from blood, taken in a trial of the OX40 agonist ivuxolimab. The receptors here all came from an adult with an advanced solid tumor such as melanoma, head and neck, liver or kidney cancer. The CDR3 runs from the conserved cysteine through the conserved F or W. Each record gives: J gene, D gene, V gene, clone size, CDR3 protein, CDR3 DNA. D genes are given only for firm matches. Size is stated for part of the rows, as once, few or many counts, or as a class when the clone is expanded.

TRBJ2-3 | TRBD1 | TRBV29-1 | NA | CSVEGDWTGGSTDTQYF | TGCAGCGTTGAAGGAGATTGGACAGGGGGCAGCACAGATACGCAGTATTTT
TRBJ2-7 | NA | TRBV5-4 | NA | CASSLAAGEQYF | TGTGCCAGCAGCCTCGCAGCAGGCGAGCAGTACTTC
TRBJ1-1 | TRBD1 | TRBV9 | NA | CASSVTGTANTEAFF | TGTGCCAGCAGCGTGACAGGGACAGCAAACACTGAAGCTTTCTTT
TRBJ2-3 | NA | TRBV27 | NA | CASSLSAVPGRGSTDTQYF | TGTGCCAGCAGTTTATCCGCCGTGCCTGGGCGCGGCAGCACAGATACGCAGTATTTT
TRBJ2-3 | TRBD1 | TRBV5-6 | NA | CASSPGGTGGTDTQYF | TGTGCCAGCAGCCCTGGAGGGACAGGGGGCACAGATACGCAGTATTTT
TRBJ2-3 | NA | TRBV7-8 | NA | CASSLFGQGPGTDTQYF | TGTGCCAGCAGCTTGTTCGGCCAGGGCCCAGGCACAGATACGCAGTATTTT
TRBJ1-4 | TRBD1 | TRBV9 | NA | CASSGQGAGEKLFF | TGTGCCAGCAGCGGACAGGGGGCGGGTGAAAAACTGTTTTTT
TRBJ2-3 | TRBD2 | TRBV6-1 | NA | CASGGLGNTDTQYF | TGTGCCAGCGGGGGACTAGGGAACACAGATACGCAGTATTTT
TRBJ2-1 | TRBD1 | TRBV27 | NA | CASRINRGSYNEQFF | TGTGCCAGCAGGATAAACAGGGGTTCCTACAATGAGCAGTTCTTC
TRBJ1-5 | NA | TRBV5-1 | NA | CPKRGRARQPQHF | TGCCCCAAGAGGGGGAGGGCGCGTCAGCCCCAGCATTTT
TRBJ2-1 | NA | TRBV7-2 | many | CAIQQGNEQFF | TGTGCCATCCAGCAGGGCAATGAGCAGTTCTTC
TRBJ2-2 | TRBD1 | TRBV7-6 | NA | CASSPGPGTGETGELFF | TGTGCCAGCAGCCCTGGTCCCGGGACAGGGGAAACCGGGGAGCTGTTTTTT
TRBJ1-3 | TRBD1 | TRBV7-9 | NA | CASSVKGQGPGNTIYF | TGTGCCAGCAGCGTAAAGGGACAGGGACCTGGAAACACCATATATTTT
TRBJ1-2 | NA | TRBV6-5 | NA | CASRRLPPF | TGTGCCAGCAGGAGACTCCCTCCATTC
TRBJ1-6 | NA | TRBV28 | NA | CASSVFGTGDSPLHF | TGTGCCAGCAGTGTATTCGGGACCGGGGATTCACCCCTCCACTTT
TRBJ2-5 | TRBD2 | TRBV7-6 | NA | CASSLERGLETQYF | TGTGCCAGCAGCTTAGAGCGGGGGTTGGAGACCCAGTACTTC
TRBJ2-3 | NA | TRBV21-1 | NA | CASSKAGGEDTQYF | TGTGCCAGCAGCAAAGCGGGGGGGGAAGATACGCAGTATTTT
TRBJ2-3 | TRBD2 | TRBV6-4 | NA | CASSEGGGATDTQYF | TGTGCCAGCAGTGAAGGCGGGGGGGCCACAGATACGCAGTATTTT
TRBJ2-3 | NA | TRBV4-1 | NA | CASSQATPSTDTQYF | TGCGCCAGCAGCCAAGCGACTCCTAGCACAGATACGCAGTATTTT
TRBJ2-2 | TRBD1 | TRBV19 | medium-sized | CASRPDRVGGELFF | TGTGCCAGTAGGCCCGACAGGGTCGGCGGGGAGCTGTTTTTT
TRBJ2-7 | TRBD1 | TRBV11-2 | NA | CASTENLGGSDEQYF | TGTGCCAGCACCGAGAATCTAGGGGGCTCCGACGAGCAGTACTTC
TRBJ2-2 | NA | TRBV2 | once | CASSEGEVGFFTGELFF | TGTGCCAGCAGTGAGGGTGAAGTAGGGTTTTTTACCGGGGAGCTGTTTTTT